The 15 T cell receptor beta chains below all came from one sample that was sequenced in a study of cytomegalovirus exposure and HLA in healthy donors. Primers included in the PCR were 60 Vbeta and 13 Jbeta primers. Only in-frame clones appear in the TCRdb table, and some are missing; sequencing was by immunoSEQ multiplex PCR. The sample holds 130,000 or so clones; around 70% are singletons and the top ten take around 6.6%. Sequencing was done on a sample of PBMCs. These receptors were obtained from a man in his forties in good health and CMV-seropositive.

This chain links TRBV11-2 with TRBJ2-1; D is unclear. The length of the CDR3 is 15 residues. Germline CDR1 and CDR2: SGHAT and FQNNGV. Trimming removed 5 bases at V and 6 bases at J, with 17 bases between. In DNA form, the CDR3 reads TGTGCCAGCAGCACGCGGCGCATCCGGTCCAATGAGCAGTTCTTC. Its translation: CASSTRRIRSNEQFF.

This clone turned up a few times. This chain joins TRBV4-1 and TRBJ2-7, with TRBD1 as a possible D gene (5 bases). CDR3 length: 12 amino acids. The germline V gene encodes CDR1 MGHRA and CDR2 YSYEKL. Trimming took 4 bases from V and 3 from J, leaving 7 bases between them. The chain's CDR3 is CASSPQGYEQYF. CDR3 DNA: TGCGCCAGCAGCCCCCAGGGCTACGAGCAGTACTTC.

The chain's CDR3 is CAWNRGSYEQYF. The CDR3 nucleotides read TGTGCCTGGAACAGGGGTTCCTACGAGCAGTACTTC. V is TRBV30 and J is TRBJ2-7; 7 bases map to TRBD1. Losses at the gene ends were 4 bases for V and 1 base for J; bases not matched to a gene: 1. This CDR3 has 12 amino acids. Germline assignment: CDR1 GTSNPN and CDR2 SVGIG (reference sequence).

The chain carries TRBV1 and TRBJ2-3; TRBD2, as called in the table, went unchecked against the DNA. TRBV1 represents a pseudogene. The CDR3 length is 18 residues. The CDR3 nucleotides are TGCACCAGCAGCCAAGCCACCGGTCCCAACCCCGTCACAGATACGCAGTATTTT. It yields the protein CTSSQATGPNPVTDTQYF.

The rearrangement links TRBV30 to TRBJ1-6; TRBD1 is a possible D gene (5 bases). Trimming cost V 4 bases and J 2 bases, with 9 bases left between them. CDR1 is GTSNPN and CDR2 is SVGIG in the germline V gene (reference sequence). CDR3 length: 14 residues. CDR3 loop: CAWTPTAYNSPLHF. DNA for the CDR3: TGTGCCTGGACCCCGACAGCCTATAATTCACCCCTCCACTTT.

This chain uses TRBV11-2 with TRBJ2-7; the match to TRBD1 covers 10 bases. The V gene end was trimmed by 5 bases and the J gene end by 4 bases; junction bases not matched to a gene: 8. Germline V gives CDR1 SGHAT, CDR2 FQNNGV. This CDR3 is built from 15 residues. As DNA, the CDR3 is TGTGCCAGCAGCCCCCTGGGACAGGGGACTTACGAGCAGTACTTC. This sequence encodes CASSPLGQGTYEQYF.

CDR3 coding DNA: TGTGCCTGGAGTGCCCTGGGAGGGGGTCAGCCCCAGCATTTT. It is translated as CAWSALGGGQPQHF. This chain links TRBV30 with TRBJ1-5; TRBD1 is a possible D gene (6 bases). Between the trimmed V and J ends, which lost 1 base and 6 bases, there was a span of 13 bases. The CDR3 loop spans 14 amino acids. The germline V gene has CDR1 GTSNPN and CDR2 SVGIG (reference sequence). Drawing the rest from reference TRBV30 and TRBJ1-5, the complete variable domain is SQTIHQWPATLVQPVGSPLSLECTVEGTSNPNLYWYRQAAGRGLQLLFYSVGIGQISSEVPQNLSASRPQDRQFILSSKKLLLSDSGFYLCAWSALGGGQPQHFGDGTRLSIL.

This chain links TRBV15 with TRBJ1-4; D perhaps matches TRBD1 (6 bases). V gave up 8 bases and J gave up 8 bases, with 12 bases separating them. The CDR3 is 12 residues long. Per germline, CDR1 LNHNV and CDR2 YYDKDF (reference sequence). The CDR3 sequence is CATAGAREKLFF. CDR3 DNA: TGTGCCACCGCGGGGGCTCGGGAAAAACTGTTTTTT.

The chain employs TRBV5-4 and TRBJ2-2; D call uncertain. Germline-derived CDR1 and CDR2 are SGHNT and YYREEE (reference sequence). The CDR3 extends over 15 amino acids. Between the trimmed V and J ends, which lost 0 bases and 0 bases, there was a span of 6 bases. CDR3 loop: CASSLGLTNTGELFF. The CDR3 DNA reads TGTGCCAGCAGCTTGGGACTTACGAACACCGGGGAGCTGTTTTTT. The full variable domain, completed using reference TRBV5-4 and TRBJ2-2, is ETGVTQSPTHLIKTRGQQVTLRCSSQSGHNTVSWYQQALGQGPQFIFQYYREEENGRGNFPPRFSGLQFPNYSSELNVNALELDDSALYLCASSLGLTNTGELFFGEGSRLTVL.

The rearrangement links TRBV9 to TRBJ2-1, with TRBD1 as a possible D gene (5 bases). V lost 4 bases and J 5 bases, leaving 7 bases between the germline ends. The CDR3 runs 12 residues. Germline V lookup: CDR1 SGDLS, CDR2 YYNGEE. In nucleotides, the CDR3 is TGTGCCAGCAGCTCGGACAACAATGAGCAGTTCTTC. Translated: CASSSDNNEQFF.

A note on this clone: The junction does not match germline at one end; this may be a read error. The rearrangement uses TRBV7-6 and TRBJ1-1; D remains unclear. Germline CDR1 and CDR2: SGHVS and FNYEAQ. This CDR3 comprises 12 residues. The CDR3: CASGEVKTEAFF. The CDR3 DNA sequence: TGTGCCAGCGGGGAGGTGAAAACTGAAGCTTTCTTT. The full variable domain, its missing parts supplied by reference TRBV7-6 and TRBJ1-1, is GAGVSQSPRYKVTKRGQDVALRCDPISGHVSLYWYRQALGQGPEFLTYFNYEAQQDKSGLPNDRFSAERPEGSISTLTIQRTEQRDSAMYRCASGEVKTEAFFGQGTRLTVV.

The chain employs TRBV28 and TRBJ2-7; 9 nucleotides line up with TRBD1. The trim removed 6 bases at V and 4 bases at J, leaving 1 base unmatched. Germline V CDR1 and CDR2: MDHEN, SYDVKM. This CDR3 comprises 12 residues. As DNA, the CDR3 is TGTGCCAGCAGGGGACAGGGTTACGAGCAGTACTTC. Translating gives CASRGQGYEQYF.

The CDR3 loop is CASSEWAGDEQYF. For the CDR3, the DNA is TGTGCCAGCAGTGAATGGGCCGGCGACGAGCAGTACTTC. V is TRBV2 and J is TRBJ2-7; D is uncertain. This CDR3 comprises 13 residues. The ends were cut back, 2 bases at V and 5 bases at J, with 10 bases in the middle. Germline V CDR1 and CDR2: SNHLY, FYNNEI.

This chain links TRBV5-6 with TRBJ1-6; weak D call: TRBD1 (5 bases). Germline-derived CDR1 and CDR2 are SGHDT and YYEEEE. The V end was cut by 5 bases, the J end by 14 bases, with 17 bases between. The CDR3 totals 13 residues. The CDR3 protein is CASSFPDSRTLHF. Written as DNA, the CDR3 is TGTGCCAGCAGTTTTCCCGACAGCCGAACCCTCCACTTT.

The chain combines TRBV5-4 with TRBJ2-2; weak D call: TRBD1 (5 bases). Trimming removed 5 bases from V and 0 bases from J, with 11 bases in between. The germline V gene has CDR1 SGHNT and CDR2 YYREEE (reference sequence). The CDR3 sequence is 15 residues long. The CDR3 sequence: CASRVAGPNTGELFF. In DNA form, the CDR3 reads TGTGCCAGCAGGGTGGCAGGGCCGAACACCGGGGAGCTGTTTTTT.